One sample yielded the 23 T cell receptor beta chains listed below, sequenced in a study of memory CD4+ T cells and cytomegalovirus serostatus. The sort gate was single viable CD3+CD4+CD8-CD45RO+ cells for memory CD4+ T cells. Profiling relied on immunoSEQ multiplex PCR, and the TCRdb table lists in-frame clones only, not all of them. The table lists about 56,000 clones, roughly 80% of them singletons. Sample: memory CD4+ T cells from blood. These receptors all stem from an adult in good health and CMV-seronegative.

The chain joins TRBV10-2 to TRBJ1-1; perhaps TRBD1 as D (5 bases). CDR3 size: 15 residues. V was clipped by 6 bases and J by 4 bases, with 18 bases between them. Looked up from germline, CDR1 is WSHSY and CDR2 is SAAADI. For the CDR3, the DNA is TGCGCCAGCAGGATTTCGGGGGTGTTGGCCACTGAAGCTTTCTTT. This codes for CASRISGVLATEAFF.

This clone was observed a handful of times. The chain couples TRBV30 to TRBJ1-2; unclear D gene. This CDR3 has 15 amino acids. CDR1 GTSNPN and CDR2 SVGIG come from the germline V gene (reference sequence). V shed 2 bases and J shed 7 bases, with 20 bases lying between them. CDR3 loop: CAWSSGPALPSGYTF. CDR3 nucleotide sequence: TGTGCCTGGAGTAGCGGCCCTGCCCTACCCTCTGGCTACACCTTC.

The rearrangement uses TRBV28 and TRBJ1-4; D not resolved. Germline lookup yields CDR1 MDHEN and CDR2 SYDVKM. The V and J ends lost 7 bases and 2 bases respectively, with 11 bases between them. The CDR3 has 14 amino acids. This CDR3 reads CASTSHQTNEKLFF. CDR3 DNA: TGTGCCAGCACCAGCCATCAGACTAATGAAAAACTGTTTTTT.

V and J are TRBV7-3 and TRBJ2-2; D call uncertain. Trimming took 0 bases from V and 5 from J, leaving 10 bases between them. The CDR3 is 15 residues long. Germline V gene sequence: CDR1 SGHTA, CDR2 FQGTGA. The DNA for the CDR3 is TGTGCCAGCAGCTTAACAGGGTCGGAAACCGGGGAGCTGTTTTTT. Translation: CASSLTGSETGELFF.

CDR3 DNA sequence: TGTGCCAGCAGCTCTTCGGCTACTTCTAACTATGGCTACACCTTC. Translation gives CASSSSATSNYGYTF. The chain joins TRBV9 to TRBJ1-2; D uncertain. Germline V CDR1 and CDR2: SGDLS, YYNGEE. V was shortened by 4 bases and J by 0 bases, with 13 bases between the two germline ends. The CDR3 is 15 residues long. Full variable domain (missing parts from reference TRBV9 and TRBJ1-2): DSGVTQTPKHLITATGQRVTLRCSPRSGDLSVYWYQQSLDQGLQFLIQYYNGEERAKGNILERFSAQQFPDLHSELNLSSLELGDSALYFCASSSSATSNYGYTFGSGTRLTVV.

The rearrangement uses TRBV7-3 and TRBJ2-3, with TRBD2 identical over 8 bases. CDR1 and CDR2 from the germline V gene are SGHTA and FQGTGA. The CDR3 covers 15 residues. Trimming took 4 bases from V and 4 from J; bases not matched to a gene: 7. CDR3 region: CASSSRGESSDTQYF. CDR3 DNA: TGTGCCAGCAGCTCGCGGGGGGAAAGCTCAGATACGCAGTATTTT.

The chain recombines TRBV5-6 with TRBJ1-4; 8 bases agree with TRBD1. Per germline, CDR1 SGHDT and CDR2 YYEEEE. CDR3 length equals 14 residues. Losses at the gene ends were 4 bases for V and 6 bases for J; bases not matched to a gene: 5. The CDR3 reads CASSRGQGDEKLFF. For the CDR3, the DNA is TGTGCCAGCAGCCGAGGACAGGGTGATGAAAAACTGTTTTTT.

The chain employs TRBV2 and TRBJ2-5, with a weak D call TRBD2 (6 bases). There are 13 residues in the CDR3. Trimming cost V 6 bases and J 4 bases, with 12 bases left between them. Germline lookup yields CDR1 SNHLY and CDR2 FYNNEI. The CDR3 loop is CASSGGTGETQYF. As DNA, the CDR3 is TGTGCCAGCAGCGGAGGGACCGGAGAGACCCAGTACTTC.

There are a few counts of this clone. The CDR3 region is CASSWGGGTEAFF. The CDR3 region has the DNA TGTGCCAGTAGTTGGGGAGGGGGCACTGAAGCTTTCTTT. The chain couples TRBV19 to TRBJ1-1, with a possible D match to TRBD1 (6 bases). From germline, CDR1 is LNHDA and CDR2 SQIVND (reference sequence). The CDR3 length is 13 residues. V was clipped by 5 bases and J by 4 bases, with 11 bases between them.

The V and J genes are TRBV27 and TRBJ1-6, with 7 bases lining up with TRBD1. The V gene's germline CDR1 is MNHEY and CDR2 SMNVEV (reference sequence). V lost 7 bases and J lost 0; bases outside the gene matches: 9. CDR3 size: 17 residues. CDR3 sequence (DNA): TGTGCCAGCATCAGGGGGTACCCGAGCTCCTATAATTCACCCCTCCACTTT. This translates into CASIRGYPSSYNSPLHF.

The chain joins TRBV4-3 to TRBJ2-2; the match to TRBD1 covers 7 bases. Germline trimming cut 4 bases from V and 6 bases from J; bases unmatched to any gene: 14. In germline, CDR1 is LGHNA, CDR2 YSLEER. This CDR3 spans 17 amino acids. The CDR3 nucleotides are TGCGCCAGCAGCCTCGGCTCAGGGGGAACAGGGGCCGGGGAGCTGTTTTTT. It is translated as CASSLGSGGTGAGELFF.

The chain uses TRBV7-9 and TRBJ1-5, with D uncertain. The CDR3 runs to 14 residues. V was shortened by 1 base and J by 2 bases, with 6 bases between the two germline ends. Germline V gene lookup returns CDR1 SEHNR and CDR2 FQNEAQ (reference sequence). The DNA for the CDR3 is TGTGCCAGCAGCTTAGGTATGGGCAATCAGCCCCAGCATTTT. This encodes CASSLGMGNQPQHF.

In nucleotides, the CDR3 is TGTGCCAGCAGTTTAGCGGGACAGGGGACCTACAATGAGCAGTTCTTC. Protein sequence: CASSLAGQGTYNEQFF. The J gene is TRBJ2-1, the V gene TRBV27; 10 nucleotides agree with TRBD1. Germline V gene lookup returns CDR1 MNHEY and CDR2 SMNVEV (reference sequence). V shed 2 bases and J 2 bases; nucleotides not matched to a gene: 3. The length of the CDR3 is 16 residues.

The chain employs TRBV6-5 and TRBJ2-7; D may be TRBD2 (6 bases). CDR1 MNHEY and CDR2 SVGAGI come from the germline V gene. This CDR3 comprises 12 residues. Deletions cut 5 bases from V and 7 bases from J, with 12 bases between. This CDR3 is CASSPGGLEQYF. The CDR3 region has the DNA TGTGCCAGCAGTCCCGGGGGTCTTGAGCAGTACTTC.

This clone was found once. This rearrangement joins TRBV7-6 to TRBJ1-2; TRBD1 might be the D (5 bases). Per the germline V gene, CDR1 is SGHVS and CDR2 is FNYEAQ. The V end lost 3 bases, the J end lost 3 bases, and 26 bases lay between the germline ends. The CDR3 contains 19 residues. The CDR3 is CASSLLTYRTTRADYGYTF. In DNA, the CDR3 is TGTGCCAGCAGCTTGCTGACCTATAGGACAACCCGAGCCGACTATGGCTACACCTTC.

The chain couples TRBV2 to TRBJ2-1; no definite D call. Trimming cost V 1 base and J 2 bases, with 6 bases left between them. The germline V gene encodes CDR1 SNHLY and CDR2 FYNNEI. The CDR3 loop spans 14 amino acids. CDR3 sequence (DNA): TGTGCCAGCAGTGAAGGGGCACCCTACAATGAGCAGTTCTTC. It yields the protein CASSEGAPYNEQFF.

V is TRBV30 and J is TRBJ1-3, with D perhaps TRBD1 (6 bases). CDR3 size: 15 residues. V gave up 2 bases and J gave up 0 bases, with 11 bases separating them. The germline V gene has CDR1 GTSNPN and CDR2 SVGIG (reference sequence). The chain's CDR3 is CAWSRGTPSGNTIYF. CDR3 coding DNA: TGTGCCTGGAGTCGTGGGACACCCTCTGGAAACACCATATATTTT.

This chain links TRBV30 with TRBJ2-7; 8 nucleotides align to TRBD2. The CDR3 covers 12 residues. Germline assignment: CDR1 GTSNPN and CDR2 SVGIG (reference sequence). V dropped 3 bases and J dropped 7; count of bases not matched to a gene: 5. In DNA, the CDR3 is TGTGCCTGGAGCGGGGGGGCAAAGGAGCAGTACTTC. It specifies CAWSGGAKEQYF. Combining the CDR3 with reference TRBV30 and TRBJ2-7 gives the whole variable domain SQTIHQWPATLVQPVGSPLSLECTVEGTSNPNLYWYRQAAGRGLQLLFYSVGIGQISSEVPQNLSASRPQDRQFILSSKKLLLSDSGFYLCAWSGGAKEQYFGPGTRLTVT.

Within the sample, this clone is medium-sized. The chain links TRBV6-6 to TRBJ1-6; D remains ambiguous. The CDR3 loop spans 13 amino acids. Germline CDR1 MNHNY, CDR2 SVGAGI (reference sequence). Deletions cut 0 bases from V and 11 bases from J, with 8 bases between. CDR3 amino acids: CASSYSIFTPLHF. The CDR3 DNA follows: TGTGCCAGCAGTTACTCGATCTTTACACCCCTCCACTTT.

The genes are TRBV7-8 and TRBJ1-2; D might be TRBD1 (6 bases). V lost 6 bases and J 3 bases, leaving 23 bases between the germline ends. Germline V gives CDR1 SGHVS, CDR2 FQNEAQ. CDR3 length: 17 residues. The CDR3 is CASRRDVGTKGHYGYTF. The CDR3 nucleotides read TGTGCCAGCAGGAGGGATGTCGGGACAAAAGGTCACTATGGCTACACCTTC.

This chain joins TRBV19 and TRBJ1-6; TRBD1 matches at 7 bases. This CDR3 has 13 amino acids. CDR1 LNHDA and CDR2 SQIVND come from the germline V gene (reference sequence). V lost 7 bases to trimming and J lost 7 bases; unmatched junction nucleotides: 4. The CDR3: CASTSGQNSPLHF. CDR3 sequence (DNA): TGTGCCAGTACCTCGGGACAGAATTCACCCCTCCACTTT.

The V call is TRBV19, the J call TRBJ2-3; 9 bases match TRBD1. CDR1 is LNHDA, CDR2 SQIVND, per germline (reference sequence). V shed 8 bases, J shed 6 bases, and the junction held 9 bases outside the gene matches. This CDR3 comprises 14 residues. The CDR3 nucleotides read TGTGCCAGTGCGGGACAGGGTCTTATGGATACGCAGTATTTT. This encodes CASAGQGLMDTQYF.

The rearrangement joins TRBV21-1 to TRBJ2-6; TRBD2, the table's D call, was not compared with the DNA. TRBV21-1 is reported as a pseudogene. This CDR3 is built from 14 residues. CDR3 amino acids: CASPRSSGANVLTF. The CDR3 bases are TGTGCCAGCCCTCGTAGCTCTGGGGCCAACGTCCTGACTTTC.